The 9 T cell receptor beta chains presented below share a single source sample, sequenced in a study of PD-1 blockade in classical Hodgkin lymphoma. Clones were read by immunoSEQ multiplex PCR, and TCRdb kept only the in-frame ones, dropping some. The sample carries about 96,000 clones, 85% to 95% recorded once. Noted time point: cycle 4 day 1 (C4D1), after five to seven weeks of nivolumab. Every patient had relapsed following autologous stem cell transplantation, and cohorts differed in brentuximab vedotin exposure. The sequenced sample was peripheral blood mononuclear cells (PBMCs), obtained before the fourth cycle of nivolumab. The receptors originated from a human donor with classical Hodgkin lymphoma.

This clone was observed once. The chain has TRBV21-1 and TRBJ1-2; the table calls TRBD1, which could not be checked here. TRBV21-1 is a documented pseudogene. CDR3 length: 12 residues. CDR3 coding DNA: TGTGCCAGCAGCATTCAGGGTTATGGCTACACCTTC. Translated, it gives CASSIQGYGYTF.

V gene TRBV6-1 combines with J gene TRBJ1-3; 7 nucleotides line up with TRBD1. Per the germline V gene, CDR1 is MNHNS and CDR2 is SASEGT. CDR3 length: 14 amino acids. With 6 bases clipped from V and 10 bases from J, the junction kept 12 bases outside the gene matches. CDR3 in amino acids: CASRPGQPVQTIYF. As DNA, the CDR3 is TGTGCCAGCAGACCGGGACAGCCCGTACAAACCATATATTTT.

The rearrangement links TRBV13 to TRBJ1-1; possibly TRBD1 for D (5 bases). The CDR3 is made up of 14 amino acids. The V gene lost 2 bases and the J gene lost 5 bases, with 12 bases spanning the gap. Germline V lookup: CDR1 PRHDT, CDR2 FYEKMQ (reference sequence). The DNA of the CDR3 is TGTGCCAGCAGCTTATCATCCGGGGGGACTGAAGCTTTCTTT. Encoded protein: CASSLSSGGTEAFF. Using reference TRBV13 and TRBJ1-1 for the parts outside the CDR3, the full variable domain is AAGVIQSPRHLIKEKRETATLKCYPIPRHDTVYWYQQGPGQDPQFLISFYEKMQSDKGSIPDRFSAQQFSDYHSELNMSSLELGDSALYFCASSLSSGGTEAFFGQGTRLTVV.

The V and J genes are TRBV5-6 and TRBJ1-2; no clear D gene. This CDR3 is 16 amino acids long. Germline V lookup: CDR1 SGHDT, CDR2 YYEEEE. Trimming stripped 0 bases from V and 3 bases from J, with 15 bases between. As DNA, the CDR3 is TGTGCCAGCAGCTTGGAGGGCGACGCAGTATACTATGGCTACACCTTC. As protein: CASSLEGDAVYYGYTF.

This chain connects TRBV7-9 to TRBJ1-5; maybe TRBD1 (5 bases). Germline V gene lookup returns CDR1 SEHNR and CDR2 FQNEAQ (reference sequence). Trimming took 2 bases from V and 9 from J, leaving 17 bases between them. The CDR3 loop spans 15 amino acids. CDR3 region: CASSLSAGPSWPQHF. DNA for the CDR3: TGTGCCAGCAGCTTATCGGCAGGGCCTTCTTGGCCCCAGCATTTT.

This clone was detected only once. The chain is built from TRBV10-3 and TRBJ1-5; tentatively, D is TRBD1 (5 bases). The germline gives CDR1 ENHRY, CDR2 SYGVKD. The CDR3 is made up of 15 amino acids. The V and J ends lost 6 bases and 2 bases respectively, with 14 bases between them. CDR3 region: CAISRDLPGNQPQHF. As DNA, the CDR3 is TGTGCCATCAGCCGGGACCTACCGGGCAATCAGCCCCAGCATTTT.

The J gene is TRBJ1-1, the V gene TRBV25-1, with unresolved D. The CDR3 is 12 amino acids. The germline V gene encodes CDR1 MGHDK and CDR2 SYGVNS. The V end was cut by 4 bases, the J end by 3 bases, with 6 bases between. In DNA form, the CDR3 reads TGTGCCAGCAGTGGGGGTTACACTGAAGCTTTCTTT. Encoded protein: CASSGGYTEAFF.

J is TRBJ2-5 and V is TRBV7-9; D gene unclear. Trimming shortened V by 4 bases and J by 5 bases, and 8 bases separated the two germline ends. In germline, CDR1 is SEHNR, CDR2 FQNEAQ (reference sequence). CDR3 length equals 12 residues. In nucleotides, the CDR3 is TGTGCCAGCAGCTATGATCGCGAGACCCAGTACTTC. Protein product: CASSYDRETQYF.

This chain links TRBV7-2 with TRBJ2-1; TRBD2 agrees at 10 bases. The germline V gene encodes CDR1 SGHTA and CDR2 FQGNSA. Losses at the gene ends were 4 bases for V and 7 bases for J; bases not matched to a gene: 13. The CDR3 length is 17 residues. The CDR3 is CASSSPLLAGWGNEQFF. CDR3 DNA: TGTGCCAGCAGCTCCCCCTTACTAGCGGGATGGGGGAATGAGCAGTTCTTC.